This T cell receptor (beta chain) was found in a study of cytomegalovirus exposure and HLA in healthy donors. PCR amplification relied on 60 Vbeta primers (plus 13 Jbeta primers). Measured with immunoSEQ multiplex PCR; TCRdb has only the in-frame clones, and not every one. The sample has roughly 150,000 clones, 65% to 90% seen once. In germline, CDR1 is MNHNS, CDR2 SASEGT. CDR3 length: 12 amino acids. Between the trimmed V and J ends, which lost 7 bases and 0 bases, there was a span of 7 bases. Findings and caveats of the study: Among TCR beta chains, those listed as cytomegalovirus-associated numbered some 160.

The table lists this clone with a few counts. Antigen: not known. This chain connects TRBV6-1 to TRBJ2-7, with a tentative D call TRBD2 (5 bases). The source material was PBMCs. The origin of this receptor is a female donor in good health and CMV-seronegative. In nucleotides, the CDR3 is TGTGCCAGCACGACTAACTCCTACGAGCAGTACTTC. Amino acid sequence: CASTTNSYEQYF.